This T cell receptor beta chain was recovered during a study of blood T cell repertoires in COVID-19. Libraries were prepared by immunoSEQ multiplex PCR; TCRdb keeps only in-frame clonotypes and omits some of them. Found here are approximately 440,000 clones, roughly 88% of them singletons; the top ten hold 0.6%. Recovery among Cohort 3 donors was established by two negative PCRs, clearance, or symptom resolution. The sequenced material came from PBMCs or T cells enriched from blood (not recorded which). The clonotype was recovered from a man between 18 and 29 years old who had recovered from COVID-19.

The CDR3: CASSSGQGRTDTQYF. In DNA form, the CDR3 reads TGTGCCAGCAGTTCTGGACAGGGAAGGACAGATACGCAGTATTTT. The chain carries TRBV5-4 and TRBJ2-3, with 8 bases identical to TRBD1. With V trimmed by 5 bases and J by 3 bases, 8 bases remained unmatched. This CDR3 comprises 15 residues. Germline V gives CDR1 SGHNT, CDR2 YYREEE (reference sequence). The variable domain in full, with the rest retrieved from reference TRBV5-4 and TRBJ2-3, is ETGVTQSPTHLIKTRGQQVTLRCSSQSGHNTVSWYQQALGQGPQFIFQYYREEENGRGNFPPRFSGLQFPNYSSELNVNALELDDSALYLCASSSGQGRTDTQYFGPGTRLTVL.